The 32 T cell receptor beta chains below all came from one sample that was sequenced in a study of OX40 agonist ivuxolimab in advanced cancers. Produced via immunoSEQ multiplex PCR; TCRdb's table is partial and in-frame only. The repertoire includes some 90,000 clones, about 90% of them detected once, and more than 4% sits in the top ten. Sequencing was performed on CD4+ or CD8+ T cells sorted from blood, taken in a trial of the OX40 agonist ivuxolimab. All receptors derive from an adult with an advanced solid tumor such as melanoma, head and neck, liver or kidney cancer.

The chain couples TRBV7-8 to TRBJ2-5, with D tentatively TRBD2 (6 bases). The CDR3 runs to 15 residues. Trimming removed 1 base at V and 1 base at J, with 10 bases between. Per the germline V gene, CDR1 is SGHVS and CDR2 is FQNEAQ. The CDR3 DNA is TGTGCCAGCAGCTTAGTCGCGGGAATCCAAGAGACCCAGTACTTC. Translation gives CASSLVAGIQETQYF.

This clone was detected only a few times. For the CDR3, the DNA is TGTGCCAGCAGTGAATTGGGACAGACTAATTCACCCCTCCACTTT. As protein: CASSELGQTNSPLHF. This chain uses TRBV2 with TRBJ1-6; 7 bases match TRBD1. Germline V gene lookup returns CDR1 SNHLY and CDR2 FYNNEI. The CDR3 is made up of 15 amino acids. Germline trimming cut 2 bases from V and 6 bases from J; bases unmatched to any gene: 4.

This chain uses TRBV4-3 with TRBJ2-3; D is unresolved. The CDR3 spans 16 residues. Deletions cut 0 bases from V and 5 bases from J, with 15 bases between. From germline, CDR1 is LGHNA and CDR2 YSLEER. The CDR3 DNA reads TGCGCCAGCAGCCAAGAAAACGTAGTTACGCGAGATACGCAGTATTTT. Its translation is CASSQENVVTRDTQYF.

The chain joins TRBV11-2 to TRBJ2-1; D remains unclear. The germline CDR1 and CDR2 sequences are SGHAT and FQNNGV. The CDR3 covers 16 residues. The ends were cut back, 0 bases at V and 4 bases at J, with 13 bases in the middle. CDR3 bases: TGTGCCAGCAGCTTAGACACGACTGTGCAATACAATGAGCAGTTCTTC. Translation: CASSLDTTVQYNEQFF.

J is TRBJ2-7 and V is TRBV18; D is unclear. Trimming removed 2 bases from V and 5 bases from J, with 10 bases in between. This CDR3 has 13 amino acids. Germline V gene data show CDR1 as KGHSH and CDR2 as LQKENI. The CDR3 sequence: CASSPSAMDEQYV. CDR3 DNA sequence: TGTGCCAGCTCACCATCTGCCATGGACGAGCAGTACGTC.

The rearrangement uses TRBV12-5 and TRBJ2-1, with TRBD2 identical over 10 bases. Germline CDR1 LGHNT, CDR2 FRNRAP. V lost 7 bases to trimming and J lost 5 bases; unmatched junction nucleotides: 5. The CDR3 spans 14 residues. The CDR3: CASASGSQHNEQFF. CDR3 DNA sequence: TGTGCTAGTGCTAGCGGGAGTCAGCACAATGAGCAGTTCTTC.

The chain employs TRBV7-8 and TRBJ2-1, with TRBD2 identical over 12 bases. The CDR3 extends over 17 amino acids. Losses at the gene ends were 3 bases for V and 8 bases for J; bases not matched to a gene: 11. CDR1 SGHVS and CDR2 FQNEAQ come from the germline V gene. CDR3 protein: CASSLGNRLAGVYEQFF. The CDR3 coding sequence is TGTGCCAGCAGCTTGGGTAATCGACTAGCGGGAGTCTATGAGCAGTTCTTC.

The rearrangement joins TRBV11-3 to TRBJ1-2, with 8 bases fitting TRBD1. Per germline, CDR1 SGHNT and CDR2 YENEEA. The V segment lost 4 bases and the J segment 4 bases; nucleotides outside the gene matches: 2. The CDR3 length is 13 residues. The CDR3 sequence: CASSSGQVYGYTF. The DNA of the CDR3 is TGTGCCAGCAGCTCGGGACAGGTCTATGGCTACACCTTC.

This chain links TRBV10-3 with TRBJ2-1; no clear D. Germline V gene lookup returns CDR1 ENHRY and CDR2 SYGVKD. The CDR3 length is 19 residues. The germline V and J ends were trimmed by 0 bases and 7 bases, with 25 bases remaining between them. CDR3 amino acids: CAISESPIRMWAQGNEQFF. The CDR3, as DNA: TGTGCCATCAGTGAGTCCCCTATTCGTATGTGGGCGCAAGGGAATGAGCAGTTCTTC.

The V gene is TRBV9, the J gene TRBJ2-3; TRBD2 matches 9 bases. The CDR3 length is 17 residues. The V and J ends lost 0 bases and 2 bases, in that order; junction bases with no gene match: 7. The germline V gene encodes CDR1 SGDLS and CDR2 YYNGEE. The CDR3 region is CASSVVPTSGDTDTQYF. The CDR3 region has the DNA TGTGCCAGCAGCGTAGTGCCGACTAGCGGAGACACAGATACGCAGTATTTT.

The chain carries TRBV27 and TRBJ2-7, with 8 bases identical to TRBD2. The germline gives CDR1 MNHEY, CDR2 SMNVEV (reference sequence). There are 19 residues in the CDR3. With 6 bases clipped from V and 1 base from J, the junction kept 20 bases outside the gene matches. The CDR3: CASRPVGFGWTSSSYEQYF. The CDR3 DNA sequence: TGTGCCAGCAGACCAGTCGGTTTCGGGTGGACTAGCTCATCCTACGAGCAGTACTTC.

The rearrangement joins TRBV5-1 to TRBJ2-5; D not certain. CDR1 and CDR2 (germline): SGHRS, YFSETQ. The length of the CDR3 is 14 residues. The germline V and J ends were trimmed by 0 bases and 1 base, with 7 bases remaining between them. The CDR3 spells CASSLEPIQETQYF. In nucleotides, the CDR3 is TGCGCCAGCAGCTTGGAACCAATCCAAGAGACCCAGTACTTC.

This clone has only one observation. The V call is TRBV28, the J call TRBJ1-5; tentatively, D is TRBD1 (6 bases). Trimming removed 6 bases at V and 5 bases at J, with 17 bases between. The germline gives CDR1 MDHEN, CDR2 SYDVKM. The CDR3 sequence is 15 residues long. CDR3 DNA sequence: TGTGCCAGCAGCCCTGTCGTAGGGGGGGATCAGCCCCAGCATTTT. Translated: CASSPVVGGDQPQHF.

This clone has a handful of counts. V is TRBV28 and J is TRBJ2-1, with no clear D. Germline V gene data show CDR1 as MDHEN and CDR2 as SYDVKM. CDR3 length: 11 residues. With 4 bases removed from V and 8 bases from J, the gap between germline ends came to 6 bases. The DNA of the CDR3 is TGTGCCAGCAGTTGGGTTTATGAGCAGTTCTTC. Translated, it gives CASSWVYEQFF.

The CDR3: CASSLDGITDTQYF. CDR3 bases: TGTGCCAGCAGCTTAGACGGGATTACAGATACGCAGTATTTT. The rearrangement links TRBV11-3 to TRBJ2-3, with D possibly matching TRBD2 (5 bases). CDR3 length: 14 residues. Trimming removed 0 bases from V and 3 bases from J, with 7 bases in between. Germline assignment: CDR1 SGHNT and CDR2 YENEEA. Combining the CDR3 with reference TRBV11-3 and TRBJ2-3 gives the whole variable domain EAGVVQSPRYKIIEKKQPVAFWCNPISGHNTLYWYLQNLGQGPELLIRYENEEAVDDSQLPKDRFSAERLKGVDSTLKIQPAELGDSAVYLCASSLDGITDTQYFGPGTRLTVL.

This rearrangement joins TRBV9 to TRBJ2-3, with D unclear. There are 12 residues in the CDR3. Trimming removed 4 bases at V and 0 bases at J, with 3 bases between. Germline-derived CDR1 and CDR2 are SGDLS and YYNGEE. CDR3: CASSPSTDTQYF. The CDR3 coding sequence is TGTGCCAGCAGCCCTAGCACAGATACGCAGTATTTT.

The gene calls are TRBV9 and TRBJ2-3, with D unclear. Germline-derived CDR1 and CDR2 are SGDLS and YYNGEE. The CDR3 consists of 14 residues. Deletions cut 0 bases from V and 4 bases from J, with 9 bases between. The DNA for the CDR3 is TGTGCCAGCAGCGTAGAGTTGGTCTCAGATACGCAGTATTTT. As protein: CASSVELVSDTQYF.

A word on this clone: The identical CDR3 is also encoded by other nucleotide sequences in the sample. The V call is TRBV28, the J call TRBJ1-2, with D unresolved. This CDR3 comprises 13 residues. CDR1 and CDR2 from the germline V gene are MDHEN and SYDVKM. The germline V and J ends were trimmed by 2 bases and 4 bases, with 8 bases remaining between them. As DNA, the CDR3 is TGTGCCAGCAGTTTAGGGCAGCTCTATGGCTACACCTTC. It specifies CASSLGQLYGYTF.

The chain recombines TRBV6-1 with TRBJ1-4, with 10 bases that match TRBD1. The J segment lost 5 bases and the V segment lost 4 bases, leaving 4 bases of the junction unmatched. In germline, CDR1 is MNHNS, CDR2 SASEGT. CDR3 length: 15 residues. The chain's CDR3 is CASSGRDRGNEKLFF. Written as DNA, the CDR3 is TGTGCCAGCAGTGGAAGGGACAGGGGCAATGAAAAACTGTTTTTT.

The V and J genes are TRBV7-9 and TRBJ2-5, with TRBD2 matching 12 bases. J was trimmed by 1 base and V by 5 bases; bases with no gene match: 8. The germline V gene has CDR1 SEHNR and CDR2 FQNEAQ (reference sequence). The CDR3 covers 17 residues. CDR3 coding DNA: TGTGCCAGCAGCCAGGGGACTAGCGGGCGTACCCAAGAGACCCAGTACTTC. This codes for CASSQGTSGRTQETQYF.

This chain joins TRBV4-2 and TRBJ2-1, with TRBD2 matching 10 bases. V was clipped by 0 bases and J by 6 bases; unmatched bases: 5. This CDR3 comprises 16 residues. CDR1 and CDR2 (germline): LGHNA, YNFKEQ. The CDR3 here is CASSQEASGSFNEQFF. CDR3 in DNA: TGTGCCAGCAGCCAAGAAGCTAGCGGGAGTTTCAATGAGCAGTTCTTC.

This chain joins TRBV9 and TRBJ2-3, with TRBD2 identical over 8 bases. This CDR3 region has 16 residues. Germline CDR1 is SGDLS and CDR2 is YYNGEE. V lost 2 bases, J lost 1 base, and 6 bases stayed unmatched. The CDR3 reads CASSVGLAGRTDTQYF. CDR3 DNA sequence: TGTGCCAGCAGCGTTGGGCTAGCGGGTCGCACAGATACGCAGTATTTT. Full variable domain (remainder filled in from reference TRBV9 and TRBJ2-3): DSGVTQTPKHLITATGQRVTLRCSPRSGDLSVYWYQQSLDQGLQFLIQYYNGEERAKGNILERFSAQQFPDLHSELNLSSLELGDSALYFCASSVGLAGRTDTQYFGPGTRLTVL.

This chain joins TRBV5-4 and TRBJ2-5, with D uncertain. Germline V gene lookup returns CDR1 SGHNT and CDR2 YYREEE (reference sequence). Trimming stripped 3 bases from V and 1 base from J, with 10 bases between. The CDR3 is 14 amino acids. DNA for the CDR3: TGTGCCAGCAGCTACCCTGGGTTCCAAGAGACCCAGTACTTC. Its translation: CASSYPGFQETQYF.

The rearrangement links TRBV7-2 to TRBJ2-2; D not certain. This CDR3 contains 14 residues. With 1 base removed from V and 4 bases from J, the gap between germline ends came to 7 bases. The germline V gene has CDR1 SGHTA and CDR2 FQGNSA. CDR3 sequence (DNA): TGTGCCAGCAGCTTAGTAAGAACCACCGGGGAGCTGTTTTTT. Residues: CASSLVRTTGELFF.

This chain links TRBV6-4 with TRBJ1-5; no reliable D call. This CDR3 contains 15 residues. V lost 3 bases and J lost 4, with 13 bases in between. Germline loops: CDR1 MRHNA, CDR2 SNTAGT. CDR3 DNA sequence: TGTGCCAGCAGTGAGGAGTGGGGATTTAATCAGCCCCAGCATTTT. Translation gives CASSEEWGFNQPQHF.

The V call is TRBV11-2, the J call TRBJ2-7; TRBD1 might be the D (6 bases). Germline CDR1 reads SGHAT; CDR2 reads FQNNGV. Trimming shortened V by 5 bases and J by 4 bases, and 15 bases separated the two germline ends. The CDR3 has 14 residues. DNA for the CDR3: TGTGCCAGCAGCGCAGGGGTAGCTTTATACGAGCAGTACTTC. Encoded protein: CASSAGVALYEQYF.

The chain recombines TRBV27 with TRBJ1-4, with unresolved D. The CDR3 extends over 13 amino acids. Germline CDR1 is MNHEY and CDR2 is SMNVEV (reference sequence). V was shortened by 4 bases and J by 7 bases, with 10 bases between the two germline ends. The CDR3 here is CASSYSRGEKLFF. In DNA, the CDR3 is TGTGCCAGCAGTTACAGTCGAGGTGAAAAACTGTTTTTT.

This chain links TRBV9 with TRBJ2-1; 7 bases fit TRBD2. Germline V gene lookup returns CDR1 SGDLS and CDR2 YYNGEE. CDR3 length: 16 amino acids. Losses at the gene ends were 0 bases for V and 3 bases for J; bases not matched to a gene: 6. The CDR3 here is CASSVVGSGLYNEQFF. CDR3 DNA sequence: TGTGCCAGCAGCGTAGTAGGTAGCGGGCTCTACAATGAGCAGTTCTTC.

The V call is TRBV15, the J call TRBJ2-3; D possibly matches TRBD1 or TRBD2 (5 bases each). The V gene's germline CDR1 is LNHNV and CDR2 YYDKDF (reference sequence). The CDR3 covers 18 residues. Deletions cut 0 bases from V and 3 bases from J, with 19 bases between. The CDR3 bases are TGTGCCACCAGCAGAGATGCGGGCTGGGGGTTTAAAACAGATACGCAGTATTTT. It codes for CATSRDAGWGFKTDTQYF.

The chain carries TRBV5-6 and TRBJ1-2; the D is unclear. The CDR3 has 12 residues. CDR1 and CDR2 (germline): SGHDT, YYEEEE. The germline V and J ends were trimmed by 4 bases and 5 bases, with 9 bases remaining between them. The CDR3 DNA reads TGTGCCAGCAGCAGGCCGACTTATGGCTACACCTTC. Protein sequence: CASSRPTYGYTF.

J is TRBJ2-1 and V is TRBV7-7, with a weak D call TRBD1 (6 bases). CDR1 and CDR2 (germline): SSHAT, FNYEAQ (reference sequence). The CDR3 runs to 14 residues. Trimming left V 6 bases short and J 6 bases short, with 15 bases between. CDR3 sequence reads: CASSQGTSANEQFF. CDR3 DNA sequence: TGTGCCAGCAGTCAGGGGACATCTGCCAATGAGCAGTTCTTC.

The J gene is TRBJ1-2, the V gene TRBV29-1; D call uncertain. Germline-derived CDR1 and CDR2 are SQVTM and ANQGSEA. The CDR3 sequence is 10 residues long. V was clipped by 7 bases and J by 6 bases, with 9 bases between them. CDR3 DNA: TGCAGCGCCCTCAGTGATGGCTACACCTTC. Translated: CSALSDGYTF.